The sequence of this TCR beta chain was determined in a study of blood T cell repertoires in COVID-19. Study overall: Sample material is recorded as cDNA or gDNA derived from T cells, B-cell-depleted T cells, or PBMCs.

Symptom resolution, clearance, or two negative PCRs marked donors in Cohort 3 as recovered. CDR3 length equals 14 residues. The germline V and J ends were trimmed by 1 base and 9 bases, with 13 bases remaining between them. CDR1 is KGHSH and CDR2 is LQKENI in the germline V gene. Assay: immunoSEQ multiplex PCR; the TCRdb copy retains only in-frame clones and omits some. The sample lists approximately 200,000 clones, about 81% occurring once. The sample taken for sequencing was PBMCs or T cells enriched from blood (not recorded which). V and J are TRBV18 and TRBJ2-1, with a possible D match to TRBD1 (6 bases). The TCR sequence derives from a man aged 35 to 55 who had recovered from COVID-19. CDR3 sequence: CASSPLRGTFEQFF. CDR3 sequence (DNA): TGTGCCAGCTCACCACTGAGGGGGACCTTTGAGCAGTTCTTC.